What follows describes a single T cell receptor (beta chain). Antigen: not known. These data belong to a study of tumor and adjacent non-tumor tissue in lung cancer. On the study more broadly: Histology: around 13 adenocarcinoma, a couple of squamous cell carcinoma, 1 small cell lung cancer.

Study results and limitations: Significantly higher TCR diversity was found in tumor than normal lung. In normal lung, the top 100 clones were significantly more dominant than in tumor.

From germline, CDR1 is SGHKS and CDR2 YYEKEE (reference sequence). The V and J ends lost 1 base and 1 base respectively, with 15 bases between them. This CDR3 region has 16 residues. No cell sorting was done before RNA was extracted from the tissue. Three rounds of nested PCR, following a modified ARM-PCR protocol, produced the TCRbeta library. Each CDR3 protein is one row after TCRdb ran MiXCR on the multiplex PCR reads. Seen here are over 110,000 distinct CDR3 sequences, around 66% observed once, and the top ten hold over 15%. The clonotype was recovered from a man between 60 and 70 years old with small cell lung cancer. V gene TRBV5-5 combines with J gene TRBJ2-7, with a possible D match to TRBD1 (5 bases). Specimen: lung tumor tissue. CDR3 loop: CASSLLTTEGSYEQYV. DNA of the CDR3: TGTGCCAGCAGCTTGTTGACGACAGAAGGATCCTACGAGCAGTACGTC.